This T cell receptor beta chain was identified in a study of regulatory T cells in long-lasting Graves disease. This clonotype came up a few times. The time point was: newly diagnosed GD, antithyroid drugs for less than 3 months. Extracted RNA from PBMCs served as the source of the TCR library. The V and J ends lost 9 bases and 3 bases, in that order; junction bases with no gene match: 7. The CDR3 sequence is 14 residues long. The V gene's germline CDR1 is SGDLS and CDR2 YYNGEE. Assembly of TCR beta libraries relied on iRepertoire HTBI primers together with Arm-PCR of CDR3 regions. TCRdb analysed the multiplex PCR reads with MiXCR anew, one entry per CDR3 protein. The sample holds about 440,000 distinct CDR3 sequences, about a sixth seen once. A further study also used this sample, focusing on T cells in Graves' hyperthyroidism and ophthalmopathy. Per that study: Most clonotypes that expanded in the thyroid above 0.001 also showed up in blood.

The chain links TRBV9 to TRBJ2-3; TRBD2 agrees at 10 bases. The specimen comprised peripheral blood mononuclear cells (PBMCs), sampled at new diagnosis, from a patient treated with antithyroid drugs. This receptor was identified in a woman in her twenties or thirties with Graves disease. Here the CDR3 reads CATSSGSRTDTQYF. The DNA of the CDR3 is TGTGCCACCTCTAGCGGGAGTCGGACAGATACGCAGTATTTT.